This TCR beta chain was retrieved from a study of cytomegalovirus exposure and HLA in healthy donors. PCR was performed using 60 Vbeta and 13 Jbeta primers. This table comes from immunoSEQ multiplex PCR, and its TCRdb copy is limited to in-frame clones, with some not included. The sample has over 150,000 clones, approximately 80% seen once; the top ten hold 3% to 4%. The germline CDR1 and CDR2 sequences are SGHRS and YFSETQ. The CDR3 extends over 15 amino acids. V shed 2 bases and J shed 2 bases, with 11 bases lying between them. The sample taken for sequencing was PBMCs. The sequence came from a woman in her 40s in good health and CMV-seronegative. This chain links TRBV5-1 with TRBJ1-3, with D perhaps TRBD1 (6 bases). The CDR3 sequence is CASSFQGQTGNTIYF. The CDR3 nucleotides are TGCGCCAGCAGCTTTCAGGGGCAAACTGGAAACACCATATATTTT.